This T cell receptor (beta chain) was identified in a study of control samples from healthy donors and cancer patients. This CDR3 has 14 amino acids. Trimming stripped 4 bases from V and 3 bases from J, with 12 bases between. CDR1 and CDR2 (germline): LNHNV, YYDKDF (reference sequence). Only in-frame clones appear in the TCRdb table, and some are missing; sequencing was by immunoSEQ multiplex PCR. The repertoire holds about 100,000 clones, with around 89% as singletons. This sequence joins TRBV15 and TRBJ2-5; D gene ambiguous. The receptor was derived from a man aged 25 to 40 in good health. The sequenced sample was blood. In DNA form, the CDR3 reads TGTGCCACCAGCATGCAGGACCGAAAAGAGACCCAGTACTTC. Translation gives CATSMQDRKETQYF.